One sample yielded the 22 T cell receptor beta chains listed below, sequenced in a study of cytomegalovirus exposure and HLA in healthy donors. The primer mix had 60 Vbeta and 13 Jbeta primers. Sequenced by immunoSEQ multiplex PCR; TCRdb stores in-frame clones only, minus some. The profile shows approximately 120,000 clones, over 60% of them singletons. The sequenced sample was PBMCs. The receptor set was obtained from a man aged 60 to 69 in good health and CMV-seropositive.

The gene calls are TRBV5-1 and TRBJ1-5; no firm D call. CDR3 length: 15 residues. CDR1 is SGHRS and CDR2 is YFSETQ in the germline V gene. Trimming shortened V by 4 bases and J by 4 bases, and 15 bases separated the two germline ends. The CDR3 DNA reads TGCGCCAGCAGCATGACTGGCTTCGGGAATCAGCCCCAGCATTTT. Encoded protein: CASSMTGFGNQPQHF.

This clone was detected only a few times. The V and J genes are TRBV6-1 and TRBJ2-7; 9 nucleotides align to TRBD1. The germline V gene has CDR1 MNHNS and CDR2 SASEGT. Losses at the gene ends were 2 bases for V and 6 bases for J; bases not matched to a gene: 11. This CDR3 has 16 amino acids. CDR3: CASSERGWDRASEQYF. CDR3 coding DNA: TGTGCCAGCAGTGAAAGGGGCTGGGACAGGGCGTCCGAGCAGTACTTC.

The chain recombines TRBV2 with TRBJ1-1; D not certain. V lost 6 bases, J lost 3 bases, and 14 bases lay in between. CDR3 length: 14 amino acids. Germline CDR1 reads SNHLY; CDR2 reads FYNNEI. As DNA, the CDR3 is TGTGCCAGCAGCTTACAACCTGACTACACTGAAGCTTTCTTT. Translation gives CASSLQPDYTEAFF.

The chain joins TRBV9 to TRBJ2-3; D is unresolved. V lost 3 bases and J lost 5, with 10 bases in between. Germline V CDR1 and CDR2: SGDLS, YYNGEE. The CDR3 contains 13 residues. DNA of the CDR3: TGTGCCAGCAGCGAACGTCCGGTAGATACGCAGTATTTT. Protein: CASSERPVDTQYF.

The chain employs TRBV21-1 and TRBJ1-5. TRBV21-1 is classified as a pseudogene. CDR3 length equals 15 residues. CDR3 in amino acids: CASSIRPGLNQPQHF. The CDR3 nucleotides are TGTGCCAGCAGCATCCGGCCGGGACTTAATCAGCCCCAGCATTTT.

This chain joins TRBV10-3 and TRBJ2-2; TRBD1 matches 7 bases. The CDR3 is made up of 12 amino acids. J gave up 7 bases and V 8 bases, and 4 bases lay outside the gene matches. Germline values: CDR1 ENHRY, CDR2 SYGVKD. The CDR3, as DNA: TGTGCCATCGGACGACAGGGCGGGGAGCTGTTTTTT. It translates to CAIGRQGGELFF.

This clone was seen a few times. This chain links TRBV5-1 with TRBJ1-2, with a weak D call TRBD1 (6 bases). The V and J ends lost 4 bases and 1 base respectively, with 17 bases between them. The CDR3 has 16 residues. Germline V gene sequence: CDR1 SGHRS, CDR2 YFSETQ. CDR3 region: CASSTIPGTRNYGYTF. For the CDR3, the DNA is TGCGCCAGCAGCACGATTCCCGGGACACGTAACTATGGCTACACCTTC.

The chain combines TRBV2 with TRBJ1-4, with 8 bases that match TRBD1. Trimming removed 3 bases from V and 5 bases from J; junction bases left unmatched: 2. This CDR3 spans 14 amino acids. Germline CDR1 and CDR2: SNHLY and FYNNEI. Here the CDR3 DNA reads TGTGCCAGCAGTGACCCAGGGGGCAATGAAAAACTGTTTTTT. Protein: CASSDPGGNEKLFF.

The CDR3 DNA reads as TGTGCCAGCTCACCAATACTTTCCGAGCAGTACTTC. Amino acid sequence: CASSPILSEQYF. V is TRBV18 and J is TRBJ2-7; D gene unclear. CDR1 is KGHSH, CDR2 LQKENI, per germline. Trimming cost V 2 bases and J 6 bases, with 8 bases left between them. There are 12 residues in the CDR3.

The table lists this clone with a count of one. This CDR3 is CASSQRTGNGGETQYF. CDR3 nucleotide sequence: TGTGCCAGCAGCCAAAGGACAGGCAACGGGGGAGAGACCCAGTACTTC. V gene TRBV5-4 combines with J gene TRBJ2-5, with D perhaps TRBD1 (7 bases). Germline CDR1 and CDR2: SGHNT and YYREEE (reference sequence). The CDR3 sequence is 16 residues long. V was cut by 4 bases and J by 4 bases, with 20 bases left in between. Full variable domain (remainder filled in from reference TRBV5-4 and TRBJ2-5): ETGVTQSPTHLIKTRGQQVTLRCSSQSGHNTVSWYQQALGQGPQFIFQYYREEENGRGNFPPRFSGLQFPNYSSELNVNALELDDSALYLCASSQRTGNGGETQYFGPGTRLLVL.

The CDR3 coding sequence is TGTGCCAGCAGCTTACAGACAGGGAATTCGGACATTCAGTACTTC. Protein: CASSLQTGNSDIQYF. J is TRBJ2-4 and V is TRBV7-3; 7 nucleotides agree with TRBD1. Germline CDR1 and CDR2: SGHTA and FQGTGA. The CDR3 length is 15 residues. V lost 2 bases, J lost 8 bases, and 9 bases stayed unmatched.

This clone was detected a few times. DNA for the CDR3: TGTGCCAGCAGTGAAGTACAGGGTGAAGCTTTCTTT. Amino acids: CASSEVQGEAFF. This rearrangement joins TRBV6-1 to TRBJ1-1; tentatively, D is TRBD1 (6 bases). Trimming cost V 1 base and J 7 bases, with 7 bases left between them. CDR1 MNHNS and CDR2 SASEGT come from the germline V gene. The CDR3 consists of 12 residues.

The chain has TRBV5-4 and TRBJ2-1, with TRBD2 matching over 11 bases. V shed 4 bases, J shed 4 bases, and the junction held 4 bases outside the gene matches. CDR3 length equals 15 residues. Germline V gene data show CDR1 as SGHNT and CDR2 as YYREEE (reference sequence). The CDR3 nucleotides read TGTGCCAGCAGCCTTAGCGGGGGGGATTACAATGAGCAGTTCTTC. Protein product: CASSLSGGDYNEQFF. Looking up the rest from reference TRBV5-4 and TRBJ2-1 gives the full variable domain: ETGVTQSPTHLIKTRGQQVTLRCSSQSGHNTVSWYQQALGQGPQFIFQYYREEENGRGNFPPRFSGLQFPNYSSELNVNALELDDSALYLCASSLSGGDYNEQFFGPGTRLTVL.

This clone has just one count. The CDR3 reads CASSQDLVRGAGNGYTF. The CDR3 nucleotides are TGCGCCAGCAGCCAAGATCTGGTCAGGGGGGCCGGGAACGGCTACACCTTC. The chain carries TRBV4-1 and TRBJ1-2, with 7 bases lining up with TRBD1. Germline values: CDR1 MGHRA, CDR2 YSYEKL. V was clipped by 0 bases and J by 8 bases; unmatched bases: 15. CDR3 length equals 17 residues.

V and J are TRBV28 and TRBJ2-1, with D possibly being TRBD1 (6 bases). The germline gives CDR1 MDHEN, CDR2 SYDVKM. This CDR3 is built from 12 residues. Trimming pared 1 base from V and 10 bases from J, leaving 8 bases between. CDR3 residues: CASSLSGTEQFF. The CDR3 nucleotides are TGTGCCAGCAGTTTATCAGGGACAGAGCAGTTCTTC. The full variable domain, with the rest looked up from reference TRBV28 and TRBJ2-1, is DVKVTQSSRYLVKRTGEKVFLECVQDMDHENMFWYRQDPGLGLRLIYFSYDVKMKEKGDIPEGYSVSREKKERFSLILESASTNQTSMYLCASSLSGTEQFFGPGTRLTVL.

V gene TRBV5-4 combines with J gene TRBJ1-2; D remains unclear. CDR3 length: 13 amino acids. The V end was cut by 2 bases, the J end by 3 bases, with 8 bases between. The V gene's germline CDR1 is SGHNT and CDR2 YYREEE (reference sequence). CDR3 DNA sequence: TGTGCCAGCAGCTTAGTTACGGACTATGGCTACACCTTC. It yields the protein CASSLVTDYGYTF.

This clone occurred once. Relative to the germline gene, one junction end is altered; a read error may explain this. The J gene is TRBJ1-6, the V gene TRBV2; 8 bases map to TRBD1. This CDR3 has 14 residues. Germline V CDR1 and CDR2: SNHLY, FYNNEI. The CDR3 DNA sequence: TGTGCCAGCAGTGATATGGACAGGGACGTTCGGATCTACTTT. Protein product: CASSDMDRDVRIYF.

The chain uses TRBV18 and TRBJ2-5, with 7 bases lining up with TRBD2. The CDR3 is made up of 14 amino acids. Germline loops: CDR1 KGHSH, CDR2 LQKENI. After removal of 1 base from V and 5 bases from J, the junction contained 4 bases not matched to a gene. CDR3 sequence reads: CASSPHMGGETQYF. The CDR3 DNA reads TGTGCCAGCTCACCACATATGGGAGGGGAGACCCAGTACTTC.

The gene calls are TRBV30 and TRBJ2-7, with unresolved D. Trimming removed 1 base from V and 2 bases from J, with 15 bases in between. The CDR3 consists of 15 residues. Per germline, CDR1 GTSNPN and CDR2 SVGIG (reference sequence). The CDR3 DNA reads as TGTGCCTGGAGTGAAGGTGGCAGGCCCACCTACGAGCAGTACTTC. It is translated as CAWSEGGRPTYEQYF.

The chain uses TRBV18 and TRBJ1-4; D uncertain. Germline-derived CDR1 and CDR2 are KGHSH and LQKENI. Trimming stripped 3 bases from V and 6 bases from J, with 11 bases between. The CDR3 runs 14 residues. CDR3 amino acids: CASSPRGGHEKLFF. The CDR3 DNA is TGTGCCAGCTCACCCCGAGGAGGGCATGAAAAACTGTTTTTT. The full variable domain, in which reference TRBV18 and TRBJ1-4 provide the parts outside the CDR3, is NAGVMQNPRHLVRRRGQEARLRCSPMKGHSHVYWYRQLPEEGLKFMVYLQKENIIDESGMPKERFSAEFPKEGPSILRIQQVVRGDSAAYFCASSPRGGHEKLFFGSGTQLSVL.

There are a few counts of this clone. The rearrangement joins TRBV5-1 to TRBJ2-3; 7 nucleotides agree with TRBD1. Germline loops: CDR1 SGHRS, CDR2 YFSETQ. The V segment lost 7 bases and the J segment 4 bases; nucleotides outside the gene matches: 6. This CDR3 is 13 amino acids long. The DNA of the CDR3 is TGCGCCAGCGAACAGGGGCCCGCAGATACGCAGTATTTT. Protein product: CASEQGPADTQYF.

V is TRBV7-8 and J is TRBJ2-5; tentatively, D is TRBD2 (7 bases). Germline CDR1 reads SGHVS; CDR2 reads FQNEAQ. Trimming cost V 5 bases and J 10 bases, with 29 bases left between them. The CDR3 is 17 residues long. The CDR3 region has the DNA TGTGCCAGCAGCCCAACGGGCGGGGGCCCCGAGGGTGGGGGCCAGTACTTC. The encoded protein is CASSPTGGGPEGGGQYF.